This T cell receptor (beta chain) was captured by sequencing in a study of metastatic and nonmetastatic thyroid tumors. Study at large: Patients with malignant and benign thyroid disease provided blood and tumor or nodule tissue, whose repertoires were compared.

Nobody among the patients had been given any treatment before thyroid surgery. In the authors' methods: Variation in CDR3 across clinicopathological groups served as the basis for constructing a distant-metastasis classifier in papillary thyroid cancer. TCRdb re-called clones from the PCR reads using MiXCR. It is TCRdb's table, rather than the study itself, that gives the V and J calls and clone size. The table records 20,000 or so clones, about 12% of them present only once. Sequenced input: blood. The TCR originated in a male donor with papillary thyroid cancer or a benign thyroid nodule (not recorded which). Some clones in this sample may be carry-over from other donors' samples.

CDR3 residues: CASSLTPGGYEQYF. The CDR3 DNA reads TGTGCCAGCAGCTTAACCCCGGGAGGCTACGAGCAGTACTTC. This chain joins TRBV7-9 and TRBJ2-7; 7 positions match TRBD2. The CDR3 is 14 amino acids. Per the germline V gene, CDR1 is SEHNR and CDR2 is FQNEAQ (reference sequence). V was pared by 2 bases and J by 3 bases, with 4 bases of the junction left unmatched.